This record covers a single TCR beta chain. Its binding antigen is unknown. Base qualities are not recorded, but no much larger clone differs from it by a single base. Spanning cysteine to phenylalanine, the CDR3 consists of 14 amino acids. Of all the DNA, just the CDR3 is kept, 42 bases in frame from base 1. The germline V gene yields SGHAT for CDR1 and FQNNGV for CDR2. Compared with germline, V lacks 5 bases and J lacks 5 bases; bases without a gene match: 8. Libraries were built with the immunoSEQ multiplex PCR assay. The multiplex PCR relied on a mix of 60 forward primers for TCR Vbeta segments and 13 reverse primers for TCR Jbeta segments. The CDR3 region of rearranged TCR beta genes was amplified from genomic DNA with a multiplex PCR assay. The Illumina HiSeq System was used to sequence the amplified TCR beta libraries as 87-base-pair reads. Per the original workflow: A later analysis counted some 74 million unique TCR beta chains across the 666 repertoires, and roughly 9.9 million of these chains were shared by at least two donors. Raw reads were error-corrected and collapsed into unique sequences by a nearest-neighbor algorithm in which closely related sequences were merged to remove PCR and sequencing errors. V, D and J gene segments were assigned by aligning CDR3 sequences to IMGT reference sequences. For a sequence to be retained, a match of at least six nucleotides was required to both a V gene segment and a J gene segment. Rearrangements were classified as productive when the CDR3 lacked stop codons and remained in frame with V and J, and all other rearrangements were classified as non-productive. Following IMGT convention, CDR3 was defined as the stretch from the second conserved V-encoded cysteine up to the conserved J-encoded phenylalanine. Sequences without an unambiguous match to a single V gene segment were excluded from the earlier analysis of 450 to 650 of the donors. In an earlier analysis of 450 to 750 of the donors, a V segment was called functional when productive rearrangements were above 56.7%, and segregating when the standard deviation between donors exceeded 5%. To diagnose cytomegalovirus status from the catalog of TCR beta chain sequences, a statistical classification framework was built. V and J gene assignment, in a later analysis, came from comparing TCR nucleotide sequences with IMGT/GENE-DB human TR gene sequences. The TCRdist pipeline was used in a later analysis to assign CDR3 sequences and most-parsimonious VDJ recombination scenarios. In a later analysis, every TCR beta chain was defined by the combination of its CDR3 amino acid sequence and its V-gene family, and reads without a unique V-gene family were dropped. A later analysis removed 500 to 650 highly shared, low-generation-probability nucleotide sequences to deal with suspected cross-contamination and a sequencing artifact. In a later analysis, a clonal expansion index was calculated for each public chain from normalized within-repertoire ranks of inferred template counts. In a later analysis, generation probabilities were computed with a VDJ recombination model fitted to out-of-frame rearrangements, and the resulting probabilities were checked against IGoR. A later analysis scored TCR-TCR, TCR-HLA and TCR-CMV co-occurrence with hypergeometric tests, applying a repertoire-size bias correction to TCR pairs. In a later analysis, false discovery rates were estimated by permuting HLA or CMV assignments 20 times. In a later analysis, co-occurring TCRs were grouped using DBSCAN, with TCRdist sequence similarity added in when clustering inside HLA-allele-positive subsets. Co-occurrence clustering excluded repertoires with fewer than 30,000 or more than 120,000 public chains, plus five with anomalous nucleotide sharing. TCRdb obtained this table from immuneACCESS and retained in-frame rearrangements with V and J assigned. These tables miss some clones; where compared with another copy, unresolved V genes account for less than half of the shortfall, and the remainder is unexplained. From that table come the V and J calls and clone size; the DNA was used to work out D and trimming. In this sample the table shows 150,000 to 200,000 clones, 77% of which occur a single time. In total, the top ten clones hold 1.4% of the sample.

The data originate from a study of cytomegalovirus exposure and HLA in healthy donors (TCRdb year 2017). Describing the broader study: An earlier analysis of roughly 500 of the donors reported about 300 Gb of sequence data and around 120 million unique TCR beta sequences obtained from approximately 180 million T cells. An early release that covered around 590 HLA-typed donors contained about 290 gigabases of sequencing data and tens of millions of unique TCR sequences. The study profiled the T cell repertoires of 550 to 700 subjects by immunosequencing and related them to cytomegalovirus serostatus. Across 300 to 400 genotyped donors of the cohort, an average of approximately 200,000 unique TCR beta nucleotide sequences per donor were sequenced, and roughly a sixth of those sequences were non-productive. The aim of the study was to test whether cataloging public T cell receptors could identify signatures of past pathogen exposure. About five DR-DQ haplotypes were treated as single units for association and clustering because of strong linkage in the cohort. The study combined high-throughput TCR immunosequencing, statistical association of individual TCRs with disease status, and machine learning to predict cytomegalovirus infection status. Rather than drawing on any new phenotypic data, the later analysis identified candidate immune exposures from TCR beta sequences and the way those sequences occurred across donors. Donor age, sex, ethnicity and CMV serostatus were compiled alongside the repertoire data. To study patterns of TCR occurrence, a later analysis re-analyzed previously published TCR beta repertoires from around 700 donors and added high-resolution HLA genotyping. HLA typing covered class I and class II loci at four-digit resolution. Besides the first cohort of 666 subjects, a separate validation cohort made up of around 120 different subjects was used. Genome-wide SNP genotypes for about three fifths of the 666 donors were used in a later genetic analysis, which treated that subset as a discovery cohort. Of the roughly 400 genotyped donors, roughly 80% fell in the genetic ancestry cluster associated with self-reported Caucasian donors. Typing coverage differed by locus: A, B, C, DRB1 and DQB1 were typed in about 629-640 donors, DQA1 in 522, DPA1 in some 600, and DPB1 in 472. An earlier analysis of a few hundred of the donors applied high-throughput TCR beta sequencing to assess whether each TCR beta V gene segment acted as functional or pseudogenic. Every repertoire in the discovery cohort had been generated on one and the same sequencing platform.

What the authors observed across the whole study: Because HLA typing was missing for some donors at each locus, association tests included only the typed subset. In both the original and validation cohorts, the classifier was reported to diagnose cytomegalovirus status with high specificity and sensitivity. This cohort had only TCR beta chains sequenced, and the lack of alpha or paired-chain data limited which features could be detected. Sequencing depth was assumed to be roughly uniform across donors in the presence/absence analyses, though that assumption may not hold. Because the 87-base-pair reads could not distinguish some IMGT-functional V segments, including TRBV6-2 and TRBV6-3, those segments were excluded. For the cohort, immune exposure information was limited to CMV serostatus. In a later analysis, several top co-occurrence clusters were reported to appear linked to parvovirus B19, influenza, CMV and Epstein-Barr virus. In vitro tests confirmed that a few of the cytomegalovirus-associated TCR beta chains recognize cytomegalovirus antigens. In a later analysis, 15,000 to 20,000 TCR beta sequences were associated with specific HLA alleles at a false discovery rate of 0.05. When HLA alleles, especially DR and DQ, strongly co-occurred, attributing TCR associations to individual alleles was difficult. According to a later analysis, most CMV-associated TCR beta chains appeared to be HLA-restricted, and the HLA associations seemed to be driven largely by CMV exposure. While some public TCRs were present in many individuals, most TCR sequences turned up only very rarely across donors. The authors suggested that the approach could potentially be generalized to other disease states and immunological phenotypes. A cluster of highly shared sequence variants was judged likely to represent a technical artifact of the sequencing pipeline. Linkage disequilibrium might explain the correlated functional status among segregating V segments, but an unknown experimental factor could not be excluded. Because counts were too low, roughly 17 rarely observed V segments, including chromosome 9 orphons, were left out of the earlier analysis of a few hundred of the donors. A further reported finding was that TCR beta sequences accurately predicted the HLA-A and HLA-B alleles for most subjects in the first cohort. Compared with the roughly 670-donor mean, donors in an Asian-associated ancestry cluster had fewer N-insertions in productive TCRs, according to a later genetic analysis. A later genetic analysis associated a missense DCLRE1C variant with V-gene and J-gene trimming of TCR beta chains, and an independent cohort replicated the association. Compared with equally common non-associated chains, HLA-associated TCR beta chains in a later analysis were more clonally expanded and had lower generation probabilities. In an earlier analysis of fewer than 750 of the donors, most TCR beta V segments were observed in productive rearrangements about 87% or about 30% of the time, broadly matching IMGT annotations. The study listed over 150 TCR beta chains as associated with cytomegalovirus. According to a later analysis, TCR association rates differed among HLA loci, with DRB1 alleles showing the most associated TCRs and HLA-C alleles showing the fewest.

The cohort comprised 710 or so healthy bone marrow donors. At the time of sampling, all cohort members were nominally healthy, though unrecorded immune exposures were likely present. The donor was CMV seropositive and belonged to the group of more than 250 seropositive cohort members. Each donor provided a peripheral blood sample, and peripheral blood mononuclear cells were used for TCR beta sequencing. Genomic DNA was extracted from the blood cell samples with the Qiagen DNeasy Blood Extraction Kit. Recombination linked TRBV11-2 to TRBJ2-5; TRBD1 matches 7 bases in the middle. The specimen was PBMCs. This sequence originates from a woman aged 30 to 39 in good health and CMV-seropositive. DNA sequence: TGTGCCAGCAGCGTCAGGGGGTTAGGTGAGACCCAGTACTTC. Its amino acids are CASSVRGLGETQYF.